Listed below are T cell receptor beta chains from one sample, sequenced in a study of blood T cell repertoires in COVID-19. TCRdb's copy holds only in-frame clones and misses some; the assay was immunoSEQ multiplex PCR. The repertoire holds about 130,000 clones, with over 75% as singletons. Sequenced input: peripheral blood. These receptors originate from a woman older than 75 with acute or convalescent COVID-19. CDR3s include the opening cysteine and the closing phenylalanine or tryptophan.

V gene: TRBV12-3/TRBV12-4
J gene: TRBJ2-3
CDR3 protein: CASSPQIGGLQYF

V gene: TRBV3-1/TRBV3-2
J gene: TRBJ1-2
CDR3 protein: CASSQFKGGGGYTF

V gene: TRBV7-8
J gene: TRBJ1-5
CDR3 protein: CASSTGRTNQPQHF

V gene: TRBV5-4
J gene: TRBJ2-7
CDR3 protein: CASSLERYEQYF

V gene: TRBV14
J gene: TRBJ2-1
CDR3 protein: CASSPRAFEQFF

V gene: TRBV6-5
J gene: TRBJ1-2
CDR3 protein: CASSYSGQGQGGYTF

V gene: TRBV2
J gene: TRBJ1-5
CDR3 protein: CASNGGGRSNQPQHF

V gene: TRBV30
J gene: TRBJ2-7
CDR3 protein: CAWGPGVAGLAEQYF

V gene: TRBV9
J gene: TRBJ2-3
CDR3 protein: CASSVNPTSTDTQYF

V gene: TRBV18
J gene: TRBJ1-1
CDR3 protein: CASSTGQGFNTEAFF

V gene: TRBV5-1
J gene: TRBJ2-3
CDR3 protein: CASSPSPGTDTQYF

V gene: TRBV7-2
J gene: TRBJ1-1
CDR3 protein: CASSLLGAWMNTEAFF

V gene: TRBV5-1
J gene: TRBJ2-3
CDR3 protein: CASSLSPPADTQYF

V gene: TRBV2
J gene: TRBJ2-7
CDR3 protein: CASSALDRGHYEQYF

V gene: TRBV11-1
J gene: TRBJ2-1
CDR3 protein: CASSGGTGGLGEQFF

V gene: TRBV7-2
J gene: TRBJ2-5
CDR3 protein: CASSLGGGPEETQYF

V gene: TRBV18
J gene: TRBJ1-1
CDR3 protein: CASSPGQAENTEAFF

V gene: TRBV3-1/TRBV3-2
J gene: TRBJ1-3
CDR3 protein: CASRSGNTIYF

V gene: TRBV5-1
J gene: TRBJ1-3
CDR3 protein: CASSSSGQGDTIYF

V gene: TRBV24-1
J gene: TRBJ1-2
CDR3 protein: CATSDRTNYGYTF

V gene: TRBV19
J gene: TRBJ2-2
CDR3 protein: CASSIVRTGELFF

V gene: TRBV3-1/TRBV3-2
J gene: TRBJ2-1
CDR3 protein: CASSQAGRANEQFF

V gene: TRBV7-9
J gene: TRBJ1-3
CDR3 protein: CASSLEVITGAIYF

V gene: TRBV7-3
J gene: TRBJ2-7
CDR3 protein: CASSLNLGGRQYF

V gene: TRBV18
J gene: TRBJ2-2
CDR3 protein: CASSPRAGAHTGELFF

V gene: TRBV6-5
J gene: TRBJ1-1
CDR3 protein: CASSYDNLNTEAFF

V gene: TRBV5-1
J gene: TRBJ2-4
CDR3 protein: CASSPGQGNIQYF

V gene: TRBV6-1
J gene: TRBJ1-2
CDR3 protein: CASSEQAGYGYTF

V gene: TRBV5-6
J gene: TRBJ2-1
CDR3 protein: CASVLGHSFPLEQFF

V gene: TRBV6-5
J gene: TRBJ1-3
CDR3 protein: CASSYSIGGTGNTIYF

V gene: TRBV5-6
J gene: TRBJ2-3
CDR3 protein: CASSFGGVYTDTQYF

V gene: TRBV5-4
J gene: TRBJ2-1
CDR3 protein: CASSLGSAGYNEQFF

V gene: TRBV15
J gene: TRBJ2-1
CDR3 protein: CATSRDRGAGNEQFF

V gene: TRBV18
J gene: TRBJ2-1
CDR3 protein: CASSPSGREQFF

V gene: TRBV5-4
J gene: TRBJ1-2
CDR3 protein: CASSSSQAIYGYTF

V gene: TRBV6-5
J gene: TRBJ2-6
CDR3 protein: CASSYMQGTGANVLTF

V gene: TRBV9
J gene: TRBJ2-1
CDR3 protein: CASSVDPFNEQFF

V gene: TRBV7-9
J gene: TRBJ2-7
CDR3 protein: CASSPKREVSYEQYF

V gene: TRBV4-3
J gene: TRBJ2-3
CDR3 protein: CASSPGRYTDTQYF

V gene: TRBV7-3
J gene: TRBJ1-1
CDR3 protein: CASSPRTGSTEAFF

V gene: TRBV27
J gene: TRBJ2-1
CDR3 protein: CASSRLSPFEQFF

V gene: TRBV6-1
J gene: TRBJ1-2
CDR3 protein: CASRTQGYYGYTF

V gene: TRBV19
J gene: TRBJ1-5
CDR3 protein: CASSMRRDRGNNQPQHF

V gene: TRBV3-1/TRBV3-2
J gene: TRBJ1-5
CDR3 protein: CASSPGQGNQPQHF

V gene: TRBV12-3/TRBV12-4
J gene: TRBJ2-2
CDR3 protein: CASTLARTGELFF

V gene: TRBV27
J gene: TRBJ2-2
CDR3 protein: CASSLTGTGVGGELFF

V gene: TRBV4-3
J gene: TRBJ1-3
CDR3 protein: CASSQEVVGALGTGNTIYF

V gene: TRBV2
J gene: TRBJ1-2
CDR3 protein: CASNGENGYTF

V gene: TRBV6-6
J gene: TRBJ2-3
CDR3 protein: CASRLGGDTQYF

V gene: TRBV12-3/TRBV12-4
J gene: TRBJ2-3
CDR3 protein: CATTYLYTQYF

V gene: TRBV5-1
J gene: TRBJ1-2
CDR3 protein: CASSLDGTGGEGYTF

V gene: TRBV6-5
J gene: TRBJ1-2
CDR3 protein: CASSYQYQSNYGYTF

V gene: TRBV3-1/TRBV3-2
J gene: TRBJ1-1
CDR3 protein: CASSHGLLGGNTEAFF

V gene: TRBV5-1
J gene: TRBJ2-3
CDR3 protein: CASSSQGFGTDTQYF

V gene: TRBV6-4
J gene: TRBJ1-1
CDR3 protein: CASSTTRNTEAFF

V gene: TRBV7-2
J gene: TRBJ2-7
CDR3 protein: CASSETGRSSYEQYF

V gene: TRBV7-3
J gene: TRBJ2-1
CDR3 protein: CASSRGSSYNEQFF

V gene: TRBV5-4
J gene: TRBJ2-7
CDR3 protein: CASSFRGSKSYEQYF

V gene: TRBV27
J gene: TRBJ1-2
CDR3 protein: CASSARGTDGYTF